This T cell receptor (beta chain) was found in a study of blood T cell repertoires in COVID-19. The wider study: Some COVID-19 samples were acute and others convalescent; all came from the United States, Italy and Spain. The cDNA or gDNA used as material had been derived from T cells, B-cell-depleted T cells, or PBMCs.

Source study methods: The assay estimated nucleated cells by amplifying reference gene primers. Repertoires were generated with immunoSEQ multiplex PCR, while TCRdb's copy carries only in-frame clones and drops some. That table is the source of V, J and clone size, and D and trimming were worked out from the DNA. The profile covers approximately 100,000 clones, with roughly 89% appearing a single time and 4.5% to 6% taken by the ten largest. The specimen sequenced was peripheral blood. The clonotype originates from a human donor in a cohort sampled during active COVID-19.

The CDR3 nucleotides are TGTGCCAGCACCCAGGGGAAGTTCAACGAGCAGTACTTC. This encodes CASTQGKFNEQYF. The rearrangement uses TRBV6-5 and TRBJ2-7; possibly TRBD1 for D (6 bases). Germline V lookup: CDR1 MNHEY, CDR2 SVGAGI. The CDR3 extends over 13 amino acids. V lost 7 bases and J 5 bases, leaving 15 bases between the germline ends.